This T cell receptor beta chain came from a study of blood T cell repertoires in COVID-19. Study details: From the United States, Italy and Spain came samples of acute and convalescent COVID-19. T cells, B-cell-depleted T cells, or PBMCs provided the cDNA or gDNA that served as material.

Under the authors' procedure: By means of reference gene primer amplification, nucleated cell counts were estimated. Data came from immunoSEQ multiplex PCR; TCRdb stores just in-frame clones and leaves some out. V, J and clone size were drawn from that table, and D and trimming were deduced from the DNA. The sample includes over 150,000 clones, approximately 80% of them seen just once. CDR3 length: 14 residues. V was trimmed by 7 bases and J by 2 bases, leaving 12 bases between them. CDR1 is MDHEN and CDR2 is SYDVKM in the germline V gene. This rearrangement joins TRBV28 to TRBJ1-5, with D perhaps TRBD1 (5 bases). The receptor comes from a woman aged 55-75 years with acute or convalescent COVID-19. Sequenced material: peripheral blood. In DNA, the CDR3 is TGTGCCAGCACCGGTCAAGGGGGCAATCAGCCCCAGCATTTT. This sequence encodes CASTGQGGNQPQHF.